The next 25 T cell receptor beta chains were all read from a single sample in a study of blood T cell repertoires in COVID-19. Libraries were prepared by immunoSEQ multiplex PCR; TCRdb keeps only in-frame clonotypes and omits some of them. The sample includes about 160,000 clones, 60% to 80% of them seen just once. The sample consisted of peripheral blood. The receptor source for this set is a man in his 70s with acute or convalescent COVID-19.

The gene calls are TRBV18 and TRBJ2-3; tentative D call: TRBD2 (5 bases). This CDR3 has 14 residues. Germline V CDR1 and CDR2: KGHSH, LQKENI. V was trimmed by 1 base and J by 1 base, leaving 6 bases between them. CDR3 in amino acids: CASSPLGGTDTQYF. The CDR3 DNA is TGTGCCAGCTCACCACTGGGAGGCACAGATACGCAGTATTTT. The full variable domain, completed using reference TRBV18 and TRBJ2-3, is NAGVMQNPRHLVRRRGQEARLRCSPMKGHSHVYWYRQLPEEGLKFMVYLQKENIIDESGMPKERFSAEFPKEGPSILRIQQVVRGDSAAYFCASSPLGGTDTQYFGPGTRLTVL.

The gene calls are TRBV6-5 and TRBJ1-1, with D unresolved. This CDR3 has 14 residues. CDR1 and CDR2 from the germline V gene are MNHEY and SVGAGI. Deletions cut 7 bases from V and 4 bases from J, with 16 bases between. CDR3 loop: CASIVRRLGTEAFF. For the CDR3, the DNA is TGTGCCAGCATTGTGAGGCGGTTGGGCACTGAAGCTTTCTTT.

In its sample, this clone was seen many times. The chain employs TRBV4-2 and TRBJ2-5, with no clear D. The CDR3 sequence is 13 residues long. Germline V CDR1 and CDR2: LGHNA, YNFKEQ. V lost 0 bases to trimming and J lost 6 bases, with 8 bases between them. The CDR3 region is CASSQDQSKTQYF. The CDR3 DNA is TGTGCCAGCAGCCAAGATCAATCCAAGACCCAGTACTTC.

The gene calls are TRBV5-1 and TRBJ1-1; D is possibly TRBD1 (6 bases). Germline CDR1 SGHRS, CDR2 YFSETQ. There are 15 residues in the CDR3. V lost 2 bases and J lost 5, with 16 bases in between. This CDR3 is CASSFAGTTGTEAFF. For the CDR3, the DNA is TGCGCCAGCAGCTTTGCAGGGACAACGGGAACTGAAGCTTTCTTT.

The chain links TRBV11-2 to TRBJ1-4; D remains ambiguous. V was pared by 0 bases and J by 8 bases, with 4 bases between. Germline CDR1 is SGHAT and CDR2 is FQNNGV. This CDR3 is 12 amino acids long. This CDR3 reads CASSLDQEKLFF. CDR3 bases: TGTGCCAGCAGCTTAGATCAAGAAAAACTGTTTTTT. The full variable domain, completed using reference TRBV11-2 and TRBJ1-4, is EAGVAQSPRYKIIEKRQSVAFWCNPISGHATLYWYQQILGQGPKLLIQFQNNGVVDDSQLPKDRFSAERLKGVDSTLKIQPAKLEDSAVYLCASSLDQEKLFFGSGTQLSVL.

The chain recombines TRBV5-6 with TRBJ2-1, with a weak D call TRBD2 (5 bases). Trimming took 0 bases from V and 0 from J, leaving 7 bases between them. This CDR3 comprises 15 residues. CDR1 is SGHDT and CDR2 is YYEEEE in the germline V gene. CDR3 amino acids: CASSLAGNSYNEQFF. The CDR3 DNA is TGTGCCAGCAGCTTGGCGGGGAACTCCTACAATGAGCAGTTCTTC. The entire variable domain, with the rest obtained from reference TRBV5-6 and TRBJ2-1, is as follows: DAGVTQSPTHLIKTRGQQVTLRCSPKSGHDTVSWYQQALGQGPQFIFQYYEEEERQRGNFPDRFSGHQFPNYSSELNVNALLLGDSALYLCASSLAGNSYNEQFFGPGTRLTVL.

The V and J genes are TRBV4-3 and TRBJ2-3; 7 bases are a match to TRBD2. This CDR3 has 16 residues. In germline, CDR1 is LGHNA, CDR2 YSLEER. V dropped 3 bases and J dropped 6; count of bases not matched to a gene: 12. CDR3 region: CASSQTGGFPGDTQYF. The CDR3 coding sequence is TGCGCCAGCAGCCAGACGGGAGGCTTCCCGGGGGATACGCAGTATTTT.

This chain joins TRBV6-5 and TRBJ1-1; 9 nucleotides match TRBD1. Losses at the gene ends were 2 bases for V and 11 bases for J; bases not matched to a gene: 9. There are 14 residues in the CDR3. In germline, CDR1 is MNHEY, CDR2 SVGAGI. The CDR3 region has the DNA TGTGCCAGCAGTTACACCCAGGGACAGGGATGGGCTTTCTTT. This sequence encodes CASSYTQGQGWAFF.

This clone was counted only a few times. The chain recombines TRBV5-4 with TRBJ1-2; 7 bases align to TRBD1. V dropped 3 bases and J dropped 4; count of bases not matched to a gene: 12. Germline V gene lookup returns CDR1 SGHNT and CDR2 YYREEE (reference sequence). This CDR3 region has 16 residues. The CDR3 DNA is TGTGCCAGCAGCTACGGAATGAGACAGGGTATCTATGGCTACACCTTC. As protein: CASSYGMRQGIYGYTF.

This clone was observed a few times. The V and J genes are TRBV27 and TRBJ2-1, with TRBD2 matching over 8 bases. The V gene's germline CDR1 is MNHEY and CDR2 SMNVEV (reference sequence). The CDR3 totals 15 residues. V shed 6 bases and J 6 bases; nucleotides not matched to a gene: 10. The CDR3 loop reads CASRTAGDPPNEQFF. The DNA of the CDR3 is TGTGCCAGCAGGACAGCGGGAGACCCCCCCAATGAGCAGTTCTTC.

This rearrangement joins TRBV7-8 to TRBJ2-4; 8 positions match TRBD2. This CDR3 region has 16 residues. The J segment lost 0 bases and the V segment lost 0 bases, leaving 1 base of the junction unmatched. Germline-derived CDR1 and CDR2 are SGHVS and FQNEAQ. The CDR3 DNA is TGTGCCAGCAGCTTAGCCGGGGGGGTAGCCAAAAACATTCAGTACTTC. This codes for CASSLAGGVAKNIQYF.

This clone appeared a single time. The genes are TRBV11-3 and TRBJ2-1; 9 bases are shared with TRBD1. Trimming cost V 8 bases and J 7 bases; bases outside gene matches: 6. The germline V gene encodes CDR1 SGHNT and CDR2 YENEEA. The CDR3 is 13 amino acids. In nucleotides, the CDR3 is TGTGCCAGCCAAGGGACAGGGAGGAATGAGCAGTTCTTC. It codes for CASQGTGRNEQFF.

This clone was observed once. This rearrangement joins TRBV27 to TRBJ1-2, with 8 bases lining up with TRBD1. The CDR3 has 17 residues. V lost 3 bases, J lost 0 bases, and 9 bases stayed unmatched. In germline, CDR1 is MNHEY, CDR2 SMNVEV (reference sequence). Written as DNA, the CDR3 is TGTGCCAGCAGTTTCCGGTACCGGGACAGGACTAACTATGGCTACACCTTC. It translates to CASSFRYRDRTNYGYTF.

This clone has a handful of counts. This chain links TRBV27 with TRBJ2-7; TRBD1 agrees at 7 bases. CDR3 length: 14 amino acids. CDR1 MNHEY and CDR2 SMNVEV come from the germline V gene (reference sequence). The V segment lost 3 bases and the J segment 5 bases; nucleotides outside the gene matches: 7. CDR3 nucleotides: TGTGCCAGCAGTTTTTGGGACAGATCGGACGAGCAGTACTTC. Amino acid sequence: CASSFWDRSDEQYF.

As DNA, the CDR3 is TGTGCCAGCAGTCACCGACAGGGTTTGAACACTGAAGCTTTCTTT. This codes for CASSHRQGLNTEAFF. The V gene is TRBV6-5, the J gene TRBJ1-1; 7 bases match TRBD1. The CDR3 totals 15 residues. CDR1 is MNHEY, CDR2 SVGAGI, per germline. V dropped 5 bases and J dropped 0; count of bases not matched to a gene: 6.

The chain couples TRBV9 to TRBJ1-3; 9 bases are shared with TRBD1. With 0 bases clipped from V and 2 bases from J, the junction kept 3 bases outside the gene matches. The CDR3 spans 16 residues. Germline V gives CDR1 SGDLS, CDR2 YYNGEE. The CDR3 bases are TGTGCCAGCAGCGTAGGGACAGGGGAGGCTGGAAACACCATATATTTT. Amino acids: CASSVGTGEAGNTIYF.

This clone was counted a few times. The CDR3 loop is CASISNREATEAFF. In nucleotides, the CDR3 is TGTGCCAGTATCTCAAACAGGGAAGCTACAGAAGCTTTCTTT. This rearrangement joins TRBV19 to TRBJ1-1, with D possibly matching TRBD1 (6 bases). In germline, CDR1 is LNHDA, CDR2 SQIVND (reference sequence). The length of the CDR3 is 14 residues. The V end was cut by 7 bases, the J end by 8 bases, with 20 bases between.

This clone was found many times. The chain carries TRBV18 and TRBJ1-2; 7 positions match TRBD1. Looked up from germline, CDR1 is KGHSH and CDR2 is LQKENI. The V and J ends lost 4 bases and 7 bases, in that order; junction bases with no gene match: 9. The CDR3 loop spans 14 amino acids. CDR3 in amino acids: CASSQDRENRGYTF. Written as DNA, the CDR3 is TGTGCCAGCTCACAAGACAGGGAAAACCGTGGCTACACCTTC.

The V gene is TRBV5-8, the J gene TRBJ2-1, with 8 bases matching TRBD1. CDR1 is SGHTS, CDR2 YDEGEE, per germline. Trimming took 3 bases from V and 2 from J; bases not matched to a gene: 4. This CDR3 is built from 15 residues. CDR3 amino acids: CASSSQGGPYNEQFF. Here the CDR3 DNA reads TGTGCCAGCAGCTCACAGGGGGGCCCCTACAATGAGCAGTTCTTC.

Here the CDR3 reads CASSVVGRNSPLHF. DNA of the CDR3: TGTGCCAGCAGCGTAGTTGGCAGAAATTCACCCCTCCACTTT. This chain uses TRBV9 with TRBJ1-6, with D hard to call. Germline values: CDR1 SGDLS, CDR2 YYNGEE. CDR3 length equals 14 residues. V was clipped by 0 bases and J by 7 bases, with 8 bases between them.

CDR3 sequence reads: CASSWSGTTNTEAFF. CDR3 sequence (DNA): TGTGCCAGCAGCTGGTCCGGGACAACGAACACTGAAGCTTTCTTT. The chain joins TRBV7-9 to TRBJ1-1; a possible D gene is TRBD1 (6 bases). Germline V gene lookup returns CDR1 SEHNR and CDR2 FQNEAQ (reference sequence). The ends were cut back, 4 bases at V and 1 base at J, with 13 bases in the middle. The CDR3 is 15 residues long.

The genes are TRBV24-1 and TRBJ2-3; D is uncertain. V gave up 7 bases and J gave up 0 bases, with 10 bases separating them. Germline CDR1 reads KGHDR; CDR2 reads SFDVKD. This CDR3 comprises 14 residues. CDR3 in DNA: TGTGCCACCAGCCCCCGGCGGAGCACAGATACGCAGTATTTT. This gives the protein CATSPRRSTDTQYF.

The V and J genes are TRBV5-1 and TRBJ1-4; TRBD1 matches 8 bases. Germline V CDR1 and CDR2: SGHRS, YFSETQ. This CDR3 has 15 residues. Losses at the gene ends were 2 bases for V and 6 bases for J; bases not matched to a gene: 6. Here the CDR3 reads CASSFQGAVYEKLFF. For the CDR3, the DNA is TGCGCCAGCAGCTTTCAGGGGGCGGTATATGAAAAACTGTTTTTT.

This sequence joins TRBV6-2 or TRBV6-3 and TRBJ2-5; D is uncertain. Trimming removed 4 bases from V and 2 bases from J, with 8 bases in between. Germline V gene lookup returns CDR1 MNHEY and CDR2 SVGEGT. The CDR3 loop spans 13 amino acids. CDR3 loop: CASSLQIQETQYF. In nucleotides, the CDR3 is TGTGCCAGCAGTTTACAGATACAAGAGACCCAGTACTTC.

The V and J genes are TRBV18 and TRBJ2-7, with D unresolved. Trimming left V 3 bases short and J 0 bases short, with 6 bases between. Germline lookup yields CDR1 KGHSH and CDR2 LQKENI. The CDR3 contains 13 residues. Here the CDR3 DNA reads TGTGCCAGCTCACCGCTGAGCTCCTACGAGCAGTACTTC. Its protein is CASSPLSSYEQYF.